The 17 T cell receptor beta chains given below trace back to one sample, sequenced in a study of beta chain features in type 1 diabetes. The authors reverse transcribed all of the isolated RNA, so sequencing captured expressed TCRB transcripts. Libraries were prepared by immunoSEQ multiplex PCR; TCRdb keeps only in-frame clonotypes and omits some of them. This sample has a few hundred thousand clones; roughly an eighth occur once, and the top ten carry 0.015% to 0.02%. The antigens of these receptors remain unknown. Study results and limitations: People with Type 1 diabetes carried modestly yet significantly shorter TCRB CDR3s in all four CD4+ subsets.

The sample consisted of naive CD4+ T cells from blood. These receptors were collected from a man younger than 45 with type 1 diabetes.

This clone was seen a few times. The chain has TRBV28 and TRBJ2-3; D is ambiguous. The germline V and J ends were trimmed by 4 bases and 2 bases, with 10 bases remaining between them. The CDR3 sequence is 14 residues long. The V gene's germline CDR1 is MDHEN and CDR2 SYDVKM. The CDR3 nucleotides are TGTGCCAGCAGTTCAAGTCAGGTCACAGATACGCAGTATTTT. Protein: CASSSSQVTDTQYF.

The genes are TRBV7-9 and TRBJ2-5, with TRBD2 matching over 8 bases. The CDR3 is 15 residues long. Germline V gene lookup returns CDR1 SEHNR and CDR2 FQNEAQ (reference sequence). V lost 6 bases to trimming and J lost 5 bases; unmatched junction nucleotides: 11. CDR3 sequence (DNA): TGTGCCAGCAGGGAGGTGGGAGCGGGAGTGGAGACCCAGTACTTC. This encodes CASREVGAGVETQYF. Using reference TRBV7-9 and TRBJ2-5 for the parts outside the CDR3, the full variable domain is DTGVSQNPRHKITKRGQNVTFRCDPISEHNRLYWYRQTLGQGPEFLTYFQNEAQLEKSRLLSDRFSAERPKGSFSTLEIQRTEQGDSAMYLCASREVGAGVETQYFGPGTRLLVL.

The CDR3 spells CASSQEDSRPDYEQYF. The CDR3 region has the DNA TGTGCCAGCAGCCAAGAGGACAGCCGCCCGGACTACGAGCAGTACTTC. The gene calls are TRBV4-2 and TRBJ2-7; a possible D gene is TRBD1 (6 bases). The germline V gene encodes CDR1 LGHNA and CDR2 YNFKEQ. CDR3 length: 16 amino acids. V was shortened by 0 bases and J by 3 bases, with 15 bases between the two germline ends.

The CDR3 reads CAWSGSNEQFF. The CDR3 DNA follows: TGTGCCTGGAGCGGGAGTAATGAGCAGTTCTTC. V gene TRBV30 combines with J gene TRBJ2-1; possible D gene TRBD2, 6 bases. Trimming took 3 bases from V and 7 from J, leaving 7 bases between them. The V gene's germline CDR1 is GTSNPN and CDR2 SVGIG (reference sequence). This CDR3 has 11 residues.

This chain joins TRBV18 and TRBJ2-3; 12 bases line up with TRBD1. The V segment lost 2 bases and the J segment 4 bases; nucleotides outside the gene matches: 10. In germline, CDR1 is KGHSH, CDR2 LQKENI. CDR3 length: 18 amino acids. CDR3 coding DNA: TGTGCCAGCTCACCAAAGGGATCGGGACAGGGGGCTTCAGATACGCAGTATTTT. Translated: CASSPKGSGQGASDTQYF.

This clone was seen more than once but under ten times. V is TRBV28 and J is TRBJ2-1; D may be TRBD2 (5 bases). CDR3 size: 15 residues. Germline V gene lookup returns CDR1 MDHEN and CDR2 SYDVKM. The V and J ends lost 2 bases and 3 bases respectively, with 11 bases between them. The CDR3 nucleotides are TGTGCCAGCAGTTTACCTGGGGAGTTCTACAATGAGCAGTTCTTC. Encoded protein: CASSLPGEFYNEQFF.

Here the CDR3 DNA reads TGTGCCAGTAGTAGGCTAGCGGGAGTCTACAATGAGCAGTTCTTC. This encodes CASSRLAGVYNEQFF. This chain links TRBV19 with TRBJ2-1; TRBD2 agrees at 10 bases. V was clipped by 4 bases and J by 3 bases; unmatched bases: 3. This CDR3 comprises 15 residues. From germline, CDR1 is LNHDA and CDR2 SQIVND (reference sequence).

The rearrangement links TRBV9 to TRBJ1-1, with D possibly TRBD1 on 6 matching bases. The CDR3 is 15 amino acids. Trimming shortened V by 4 bases and J by 3 bases, and 16 bases separated the two germline ends. Germline V gives CDR1 SGDLS, CDR2 YYNGEE. The CDR3 loop is CASSPDLTGYTEAFF. CDR3 DNA sequence: TGTGCCAGCAGCCCCGACCTCACAGGGTACACTGAAGCTTTCTTT.

The V and J genes are TRBV5-1 and TRBJ2-2, with TRBD2 matching 9 bases. The CDR3 totals 15 residues. The junction had 3 bases not matched to a gene; V was cut back by 0 bases and J by 6 bases. CDR1 and CDR2 from the germline V gene are SGHRS and YFSETQ. CDR3 in DNA: TGCGCCAGCAGCTTGGCCTCTAGCGGGGCCGGGGAGCTGTTTTTT. Its translation is CASSLASSGAGELFF.

This clone was picked up a small number of times. The chain couples TRBV5-4 to TRBJ2-2; 9 positions agree with TRBD1. Germline V CDR1 and CDR2: SGHNT, YYREEE (reference sequence). V was clipped by 3 bases and J by 4 bases; unmatched bases: 4. The CDR3 spans 15 residues. The CDR3 bases are TGTGCCAGCAGCTACGGGACAGGGACCACCGGGGAGCTGTTTTTT. This sequence encodes CASSYGTGTTGELFF.

For this clone: The junction does not match germline at one end; this may be a read error. The J gene is TRBJ2-4, the V gene TRBV10-3; 11 bases map to TRBD1. In germline, CDR1 is ENHRY, CDR2 SYGVKD. This CDR3 contains 12 residues. CDR3 nucleotide sequence: TGTGCCCCACAGTCCGAGAGGGACAGGGGGAACTTC. This translates into CAPQSERDRGNF.

The chain carries TRBV2 and TRBJ2-1; D perhaps matches TRBD1 (5 bases). This CDR3 spans 14 amino acids. V was cut by 2 bases and J by 5 bases, with 10 bases left in between. Looked up from germline, CDR1 is SNHLY and CDR2 is FYNNEI. The CDR3 spells CASSELGQNNEQFF. The CDR3 DNA is TGTGCCAGCAGTGAATTAGGACAAAACAATGAGCAGTTCTTC.

The genes are TRBV9 and TRBJ2-2, with D tentatively TRBD2 (6 bases). CDR1 and CDR2 from the germline V gene are SGDLS and YYNGEE. The CDR3 sequence is 12 residues long. Deletions cut 4 bases from V and 6 bases from J, with 7 bases between. The CDR3 nucleotides read TGTGCCAGCAGCCGGGAGCCCGGGGAGCTGTTTTTT. It is translated as CASSREPGELFF.

This rearrangement joins TRBV7-2 to TRBJ1-2; 8 nucleotides match TRBD1. Germline CDR1 is SGHTA and CDR2 is FQGNSA. J lost 9 bases, V lost 3 bases, and 6 bases had no gene match. The CDR3 extends over 13 amino acids. CDR3 DNA: TGTGCCAGCAGCTTGGACAGGGCGGCGAGCTACACCTTC. Translation gives CASSLDRAASYTF.

The J gene is TRBJ1-2, the V gene TRBV5-6; TRBD1 might be the D (6 bases). The CDR3 has 16 amino acids. Germline CDR1 SGHDT, CDR2 YYEEEE. V lost 4 bases and J lost 1, with 17 bases in between. Here the CDR3 DNA reads TGTGCCAGCAGCCTGACTTACAGGACAGTTAACTATGGCTACACCTTC. Translating gives CASSLTYRTVNYGYTF.

This sequence joins TRBV7-2 and TRBJ2-7, with 13 bases identical to TRBD2. Germline CDR1 is SGHTA and CDR2 is FQGNSA. The CDR3 covers 14 residues. V lost 5 bases, J lost 6 bases, and 4 bases stayed unmatched. CDR3 protein: CASSRTSGSSEQYF. Here the CDR3 DNA reads TGTGCCAGCAGCCGGACTAGCGGGAGCTCCGAGCAGTACTTC.

V is TRBV6-6 and J is TRBJ2-7; 8 bases match TRBD1. Trimming took 4 bases from V and 7 from J; bases not matched to a gene: 12. CDR1 MNHNY and CDR2 SVGAGI come from the germline V gene (reference sequence). The CDR3 runs to 15 residues. CDR3 amino acids: CASSFGQGYNDEQYF. Here the CDR3 DNA reads TGTGCCAGCAGTTTCGGACAGGGATACAATGATGAGCAGTACTTC.